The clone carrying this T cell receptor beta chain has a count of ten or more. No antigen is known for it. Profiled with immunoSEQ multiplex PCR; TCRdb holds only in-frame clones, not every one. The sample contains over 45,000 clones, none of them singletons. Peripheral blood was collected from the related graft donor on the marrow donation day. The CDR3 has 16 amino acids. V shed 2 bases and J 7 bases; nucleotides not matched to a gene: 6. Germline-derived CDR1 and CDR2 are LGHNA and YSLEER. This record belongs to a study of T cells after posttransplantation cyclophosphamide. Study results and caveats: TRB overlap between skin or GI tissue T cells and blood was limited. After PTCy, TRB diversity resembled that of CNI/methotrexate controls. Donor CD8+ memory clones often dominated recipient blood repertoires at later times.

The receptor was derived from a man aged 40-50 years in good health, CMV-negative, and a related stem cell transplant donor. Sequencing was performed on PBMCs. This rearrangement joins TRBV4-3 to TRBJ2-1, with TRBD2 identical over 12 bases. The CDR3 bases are TGCGCCAGCAGCCAAAGGGGACTAGCGGGCGGGAATGAGCAGTTCTTC. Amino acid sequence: CASSQRGLAGGNEQFF.